The 25 T cell receptor beta chains listed next were all sequenced from one sample in a study of post-analysis software for immune sequencing data. Study-level points and caveats: Patients carried several TRBV segments more frequently than controls did, and TRBV5-6, TRBV5-1 and TRBV20-1 were among them.

TCR beta libraries were prepared from cDNA with unique molecular identifiers. TCRdb recomputed calls from the PCR reads with MiXCR, one row per CDR3 protein. There are 750,000 to 950,000 distinct CDR3 sequences in the sample; about 57% occur only once, and 4.6% lies in the top ten. Antigen specificity for these receptors is unknown. The specimen sequenced was blood. All receptors come from a girl aged 5-17 years with multiple sclerosis.

J is TRBJ1-2 and V is TRBV12-3 or TRBV12-4; maybe TRBD1 (5 bases). V lost 6 bases and J 0 bases, leaving 8 bases between the germline ends. The CDR3 extends over 13 amino acids. Here the CDR3 reads CASSTGANYGYTF. CDR3 bases: TGTGCCAGCAGCACAGGAGCTAACTATGGCTACACCTTC.

The chain has TRBV9 and TRBJ2-1; 8 positions agree with TRBD2. V gave up 4 bases and J gave up 5 bases; unmatched junction bases: 8. The CDR3 covers 15 residues. Per germline, CDR1 SGDLS and CDR2 YYNGEE. In DNA form, the CDR3 reads TGTGCCAGCAGCCCGAGCGGGAGTCTCAACAATGAGCAGTTCTTC. Protein: CASSPSGSLNNEQFF.

This chain uses TRBV7-9 with TRBJ2-5; TRBD2 is a possible D gene (5 bases). The better agreement between TRBJ2-7 and the DNA end casts doubt on the J call. The CDR3 contains 15 residues. CDR1 SEHNR and CDR2 FQNEAQ come from the germline V gene (reference sequence). The CDR3 reads CASSLRTGNHYEQYF. The CDR3 DNA reads TGTGCCAGCAGCTTACGGACGGGGAACCATTACGAGCAGTACTTC.

This clonotype appeared a few times. The rearrangement joins TRBV7-8 to TRBJ2-1; 11 bases line up with TRBD2. Germline V gives CDR1 SGHVS, CDR2 FQNEAQ. This CDR3 is 16 amino acids long. V was clipped by 5 bases and J by 6 bases; unmatched bases: 9. The CDR3 bases are TGTGCCAGCAGCAACCCCGGGACTAGCGGTGTCAATGAGCAGTTCTTC. This sequence encodes CASSNPGTSGVNEQFF.

The chain recombines TRBV6-5 with TRBJ2-1; D uncertain. The V gene's germline CDR1 is MNHEY and CDR2 SVGAGI. Trimming cost V 5 bases and J 3 bases, with 8 bases left between them. The CDR3 has 13 amino acids. CDR3 nucleotides: TGTGCCAGCAGTCAGCAGGACTACAATGAGCAGTTCTTC. Its translation is CASSQQDYNEQFF.

The chain is built from TRBV29-1 and TRBJ2-7, with no clear D. The CDR3 length is 14 residues. Germline CDR1 and CDR2: SQVTM and ANQGSEA. Trimming left V 3 bases short and J 2 bases short, with 14 bases between. This CDR3 is CSVEVEDYPYEQYF. DNA of the CDR3: TGCAGCGTTGAGGTAGAGGATTATCCCTACGAGCAGTACTTC.

This clonotype was counted a single time. The chain is built from TRBV7-3 and TRBJ2-1; no reliable D call. Germline assignment: CDR1 SGHTA and CDR2 FQGTGA. CDR3 length equals 13 residues. The V end lost 1 base, the J end lost 8 bases, and 9 bases lay between the germline ends. The CDR3 is CASSLNWGDEQFF. The DNA of the CDR3 is TGTGCCAGCAGCTTAAATTGGGGTGATGAGCAGTTCTTC.

The chain recombines TRBV15 with TRBJ2-3, with D perhaps TRBD2 (6 bases). The CDR3 sequence is 15 residues long. Germline V lookup: CDR1 LNHNV, CDR2 YYDKDF (reference sequence). The ends were cut back, 4 bases at V and 2 bases at J, with 13 bases in the middle. CDR3 DNA sequence: TGTGCCACCAGCACCACTCGGGGGACCACAGATACGCAGTATTTT. Its translation is CATSTTRGTTDTQYF.

This clonotype was observed a few times. The rearrangement joins TRBV7-2 to TRBJ1-5, with unresolved D. V was trimmed by 3 bases and J by 1 base, leaving 4 bases between them. Germline V gives CDR1 SGHTA, CDR2 FQGNSA. This CDR3 is 13 amino acids long. Here the CDR3 DNA reads TGTGCCAGCAGCTTCGACAGCAATCAGCCCCAGCATTTT. Its protein product is CASSFDSNQPQHF.

CDR3: CSARDSYAYEQYF. The DNA for the CDR3 is TGCAGTGCTAGAGATAGTTACGCCTACGAGCAGTACTTC. This chain uses TRBV20-1 with TRBJ2-7; D call uncertain. CDR1 is DFQATT and CDR2 is SNEGSKA in the germline V gene (reference sequence). This CDR3 spans 13 amino acids. With 0 bases removed from V and 2 bases from J, the gap between germline ends came to 8 bases.

The chain is built from TRBV6-5 and TRBJ1-4, with D maybe TRBD1 (5 bases). This CDR3 has 19 amino acids. The germline CDR1 and CDR2 sequences are MNHEY and SVGAGI. V lost 2 bases, J lost 0 bases, and 19 bases lay in between. CDR3 DNA sequence: TGTGCCAGCAGTTACGCATATCCGGGACCCCAATCAACTAATGAAAAACTGTTTTTT. It translates to CASSYAYPGPQSTNEKLFF.

CDR3 region: CASRDGAPVRVGNTEAFF. CDR3 DNA sequence: TGTGCCAGCAGGGATGGAGCGCCCGTCCGCGTCGGGAACACTGAAGCTTTCTTT. This chain uses TRBV2 with TRBJ1-1; unclear D gene. Germline V gene data show CDR1 as SNHLY and CDR2 as FYNNEI. The CDR3 extends over 18 amino acids. V lost 6 bases and J 1 base, leaving 24 bases between the germline ends.

This clonotype was counted only a few times. The chain is built from TRBV6-5 and TRBJ1-5; 8 bases align to TRBD1. Germline V lookup: CDR1 MNHEY, CDR2 SVGAGI. This CDR3 has 14 amino acids. V gave up 2 bases and J gave up 4 bases; unmatched junction bases: 1. The CDR3, as DNA: TGTGCCAGCAGTTACGGGACAGGTAATCAGCCCCAGCATTTT. The encoded protein is CASSYGTGNQPQHF.

The rearrangement joins TRBV2 to TRBJ2-1; D could derive from TRBD1 or TRBD2 (5 bases each). Germline CDR1 and CDR2: SNHLY and FYNNEI. Trimming stripped 6 bases from V and 0 bases from J, with 15 bases between. CDR3 size: 16 residues. CDR3 region: CASSRRDVSSYNEQFF. The CDR3 DNA is TGTGCCAGCAGCCGAAGGGACGTGAGCTCCTACAATGAGCAGTTCTTC.

The chain employs TRBV30 and TRBJ2-4; 9 positions agree with TRBD2. CDR3 length equals 17 residues. Trimming removed 2 bases from V and 1 base from J; junction bases left unmatched: 9. Looked up from germline, CDR1 is GTSNPN and CDR2 is SVGIG (reference sequence). DNA of the CDR3: TGTGCCTGGAGTAGTAGCGGGAGAACTTCTGCCAAAAACATTCAGTACTTC. This encodes CAWSSSGRTSAKNIQYF.

This chain uses TRBV7-2 with TRBJ2-4; 9 nucleotides line up with TRBD2. The J call may be faulty, since TRBJ2-7 better matches the DNA end. The CDR3 runs to 17 residues. Germline V gives CDR1 SGHTA, CDR2 FQGNSA. CDR3 in amino acids: CASSLVSGGNAAHEQYF. DNA of the CDR3: TGTGCCAGCAGCTTAGTGAGCGGGGGGAATGCGGCCCACGAGCAGTACTTC.

This chain joins TRBV12-3 or TRBV12-4 and TRBJ2-1; 10 bases are a match to TRBD2. The CDR3 sequence is 15 residues long. V gave up 5 bases and J gave up 7 bases; unmatched junction bases: 8. CDR3 protein: CASSLGASGSNEQFF. Written as DNA, the CDR3 is TGTGCCAGCAGTCTTGGCGCTAGCGGGAGTAATGAGCAGTTCTTC.

This clonotype appeared a few times. V is TRBV6-5 and J is TRBJ1-1, with a possible D match to TRBD1 (5 bases). CDR3 size: 15 residues. Trimming took 3 bases from V and 3 from J, leaving 14 bases between them. Per germline, CDR1 MNHEY and CDR2 SVGAGI. The CDR3 reads CASSYASQGDTEAFF. CDR3 bases: TGTGCCAGCAGTTATGCCTCCCAAGGGGACACTGAAGCTTTCTTT.

The genes are TRBV5-1 and TRBJ2-5; the D gene is possibly TRBD2 (6 bases). Germline V gives CDR1 SGHRS, CDR2 YFSETQ. The CDR3 is 13 amino acids. Trimming stripped 2 bases from V and 9 bases from J, with 14 bases between. The CDR3 DNA reads as TGCGCCAGCAGCTTTGGCTCCGCGGGGTCCCAGTACTTC. Its protein product is CASSFGSAGSQYF.

The J gene is TRBJ1-1, the V gene TRBV20-1; 9 bases are a match to TRBD1. The V gene's germline CDR1 is DFQATT and CDR2 SNEGSKA (reference sequence). This CDR3 contains 15 residues. Trimming took 5 bases from V and 4 from J; bases not matched to a gene: 11. CDR3: CSALNPGTGITEAFF. DNA of the CDR3: TGCAGTGCTCTCAACCCGGGGACAGGGATCACTGAAGCTTTCTTT.

A few counts support this clonotype. The chain links TRBV12-3 or TRBV12-4 to TRBJ2-5; 7 nucleotides agree with TRBD2. The J call is doubtful: the DNA matches TRBJ2-7 better. The CDR3 has 16 residues. As DNA, the CDR3 is TGTGCCAGCAGTTTAGCGGGCCGCGGGGGTCTCGACGAGCAGTACTTC. Amino acid sequence: CASSLAGRGGLDEQYF.

The chain carries TRBV7-8 and TRBJ2-3, with D possibly TRBD2 on 6 matching bases. This CDR3 has 15 amino acids. Trimming cost V 1 base and J 0 bases, with 8 bases left between them. Germline CDR1 and CDR2: SGHVS and FQNEAQ. The CDR3 sequence: CASSLGRGSTDTQYF. As DNA, the CDR3 is TGTGCCAGCAGCTTAGGTCGGGGGAGCACAGATACGCAGTATTTT.

This clonotype has only a few counts. The genes are TRBV7-9 and TRBJ2-7; unclear D gene. Trimming shortened V by 5 bases and J by 0 bases, and 8 bases separated the two germline ends. This CDR3 comprises 13 residues. Germline CDR1 SEHNR, CDR2 FQNEAQ (reference sequence). CDR3 DNA: TGTGCCAGCAGCCACAGCTACTCCTACGAGCAGTACTTC. It specifies CASSHSYSYEQYF.

This chain connects TRBV7-3 to TRBJ2-5; TRBD2 matches at 10 bases. Germline CDR1 SGHTA, CDR2 FQGTGA. This CDR3 has 17 residues. With 2 bases clipped from V and 4 bases from J, the junction kept 10 bases outside the gene matches. This chain's CDR3 is CASSLRGAGGRGETQYF. CDR3 in DNA: TGTGCCAGCAGCTTACGAGGAGCGGGGGGGAGGGGAGAGACCCAGTACTTC.

This clonotype was recorded a few times. The chain employs TRBV5-1 and TRBJ2-7, with TRBD1 matching 10 bases. The CDR3 is 17 residues long. J gave up 5 bases and V 2 bases, and 13 bases lay outside the gene matches. The V gene's germline CDR1 is SGHRS and CDR2 YFSETQ. CDR3 DNA: TGCGCCAGCAGCTTTTGGGGCCGCGACAGGGGGCTCAACGAGCAGTACTTC. Translated, it gives CASSFWGRDRGLNEQYF.